This paragraph reports one T cell receptor (beta chain). Its antigen is as yet unknown. The sample belongs to a study of T cell responses to AZD1222 COVID-19 vaccine. About the research overall: Timing groups of about 4 and about 12 weeks for second doses were pooled.

Study results and caveats: At study baseline, merely six AZD1222 recipients were seropositive. Once two AZD1222 doses were given, Spike-specific TCR breadth and depth went up.

The assay was immunoSEQ multiplex PCR, and TCRdb's table has in-frame clones only and misses some. Seen here are roughly 120,000 clones, 75% to 90% observed once, and the top ten hold roughly 1.6%. Germline V CDR1 and CDR2: MNHEY, SMNVEV (reference sequence). This CDR3 is built from 14 residues. Trimming pared 4 bases from V and 2 bases from J, leaving 11 bases between. The sample here was peripheral blood, taken on day 0 of AZD1222 vaccination. The receptor was isolated from an adult in good health. The chain couples TRBV27 to TRBJ1-2, with no clear D. The CDR3 sequence is CASSWASANYGYTF. In DNA form, the CDR3 reads TGTGCCAGCAGTTGGGCGAGCGCCAACTATGGCTACACCTTC.